Listed below are T cell receptor beta chains from one sample, sequenced in a study of T cell responses to AZD1222 COVID-19 vaccine. Clones were read by immunoSEQ multiplex PCR, and TCRdb kept only the in-frame ones, dropping some. The sample yields tens of thousands of clones, around 88% seen once. The specimen was peripheral blood, collected 28 days after the second AZD1222 dose. These TCRs come from an adult who received the AZD1222 COVID-19 vaccine. CDR3s include the opening cysteine and the closing phenylalanine or tryptophan. The order of the fields is CDR3 length, J gene, clone size, D gene, V gene, CDR3 protein, CDR3 DNA. A D gene is named only where the DNA matches it firmly. Clone size appears in some rows only: once, few, many, or a class for an expanded clone.

CDR3 length: 15; J gene: TRBJ1-1; clone size: NA; D gene: NA; V gene: TRBV29-1; CDR3 protein: CSVGNRTLRNTEAFF; CDR3 DNA: TGCAGCGTTGGAAATAGGACACTTAGAAACACTGAAGCTTTCTTT
CDR3 length: 15; J gene: TRBJ1-5; clone size: NA; D gene: NA; V gene: TRBV5-6; CDR3 protein: CASSLFLGSNQPQHF; CDR3 DNA: TGTGCCAGCAGCTTGTTTCTGGGGAGCAATCAGCCCCAGCATTTT
CDR3 length: 14; J gene: TRBJ1-2; clone size: NA; D gene: NA; V gene: TRBV4-1; CDR3 protein: CASSQETANYGYTF; CDR3 DNA: TGCGCCAGCAGCCAAGAAACGGCTAACTATGGCTACACCTTC
CDR3 length: 14; J gene: TRBJ2-1; clone size: NA; D gene: NA; V gene: TRBV6-5; CDR3 protein: CATAGTLSYNEQFF; CDR3 DNA: TGTGCCACCGCCGGGACACTGTCCTACAATGAGCAGTTCTTC
CDR3 length: 14; J gene: TRBJ1-1; clone size: NA; D gene: NA; V gene: TRBV19; CDR3 protein: CASRVRMTFTEAFF; CDR3 DNA: TGTGCCAGCAGGGTCCGGATGACGTTCACTGAAGCTTTCTTT
CDR3 length: 15; J gene: TRBJ2-3; clone size: NA; D gene: TRBD2; V gene: TRBV11-2; CDR3 protein: CASREKRGATDTQYF; CDR3 DNA: TGTGCCAGCAGGGAGAAGCGGGGGGCAACAGATACGCAGTATTTT
CDR3 length: 14; J gene: TRBJ1-2; clone size: few; D gene: NA; V gene: TRBV14; CDR3 protein: CASSQDRTRGGYTF; CDR3 DNA: TGTGCCAGCAGCCAAGATAGAACAAGAGGTGGCTACACCTTC
CDR3 length: 15; J gene: TRBJ1-2; clone size: NA; D gene: NA; V gene: TRBV25-1; CDR3 protein: CASSAPAGTARGYTF; CDR3 DNA: TGTGCCAGCAGTGCCCCCGCCGGGACGGCCCGTGGCTACACCTTC
CDR3 length: 14; J gene: TRBJ1-2; clone size: NA; D gene: NA; V gene: TRBV28; CDR3 protein: CASRTTSSNYGYTF; CDR3 DNA: TGTGCCAGCAGGACAACAAGTTCTAACTATGGCTACACCTTC
CDR3 length: 15; J gene: TRBJ2-7; clone size: NA; D gene: TRBD1; V gene: TRBV19; CDR3 protein: CASSRGDRGSYEQYF; CDR3 DNA: TGTGCCAGCAGCCGAGGGGACAGGGGTAGCTACGAGCAGTACTTC
CDR3 length: 15; J gene: TRBJ1-5; clone size: NA; D gene: TRBD1; V gene: TRBV5-1; CDR3 protein: CASSLARGGNQPQHF; CDR3 DNA: TGCGCCAGCAGCTTGGCCAGGGGGGGCAATCAGCCCCAGCATTTT
CDR3 length: 15; J gene: TRBJ2-7; clone size: NA; D gene: NA; V gene: TRBV3-1/TRBV3-2; CDR3 protein: CASSQDFGGDYEQYF; CDR3 DNA: TGTGCCAGCAGCCAAGATTTTGGGGGCGACTACGAGCAGTACTTC
CDR3 length: 15; J gene: TRBJ2-1; clone size: NA; D gene: TRBD1; V gene: TRBV5-1; CDR3 protein: CASSWMGTGDNEQFF; CDR3 DNA: TGCGCCAGCAGCTGGATGGGGACAGGGGACAATGAGCAGTTCTTC
CDR3 length: 14; J gene: TRBJ2-6; clone size: NA; D gene: NA; V gene: TRBV28; CDR3 protein: CASMWGTGANVLTF; CDR3 DNA: TGTGCCAGCATGTGGGGGACTGGGGCCAACGTCCTGACTTTC
CDR3 length: 13; J gene: TRBJ1-2; clone size: NA; D gene: NA; V gene: TRBV2; CDR3 protein: CASRAEGSYGYTF; CDR3 DNA: TGTGCCAGCCGAGCGGAGGGGTCCTATGGCTACACCTTC
CDR3 length: 12; J gene: TRBJ1-1; clone size: NA; D gene: NA; V gene: TRBV6-5; CDR3 protein: CASTRANTEAFF; CDR3 DNA: TGTGCCAGCACAAGGGCGAACACTGAAGCTTTCTTT
CDR3 length: 14; J gene: TRBJ1-6; clone size: NA; D gene: NA; V gene: TRBV28; CDR3 protein: CASSLGDRFSPLHF; CDR3 DNA: TGTGCCAGCAGTTTGGGAGACAGGTTCTCACCCCTCCACTTT
CDR3 length: 13; J gene: TRBJ1-1; clone size: once; D gene: TRBD1; V gene: TRBV7-3; CDR3 protein: CASSSRQGGEAFF; CDR3 DNA: TGTGCCAGCAGTTCTAGACAGGGTGGTGAAGCTTTCTTT
CDR3 length: 11; J gene: TRBJ1-1; clone size: NA; D gene: NA; V gene: TRBV19; CDR3 protein: CASRGRTEAFF; CDR3 DNA: TGTGCCAGTAGGGGGCGGACTGAAGCTTTCTTT
CDR3 length: 14; J gene: TRBJ2-6; clone size: NA; D gene: NA; V gene: TRBV7-2; CDR3 protein: CASSFNSGANVLTF; CDR3 DNA: TGTGCCAGCAGCTTCAACTCTGGGGCCAACGTCCTGACTTTC
CDR3 length: 16; J gene: TRBJ2-1; clone size: NA; D gene: TRBD1; V gene: TRBV27; CDR3 protein: CASSRPGQGRVNEQFF; CDR3 DNA: TGTGCCAGCAGTCGACCCGGACAGGGCCGAGTTAATGAGCAGTTCTTC
CDR3 length: 13; J gene: TRBJ2-3; clone size: NA; D gene: NA; V gene: TRBV24-1; CDR3 protein: CATSPSGTDTQYF; CDR3 DNA: TGTGCCACCAGTCCTTCTGGCACAGATACGCAGTATTTT
CDR3 length: 14; J gene: TRBJ2-3; clone size: NA; D gene: NA; V gene: TRBV7-2; CDR3 protein: CASSATGVTDTQYF; CDR3 DNA: TGTGCCAGCAGCGCCACCGGGGTCACAGATACGCAGTATTTT
CDR3 length: 15; J gene: TRBJ1-3; clone size: NA; D gene: NA; V gene: TRBV15; CDR3 protein: CATSGPGLTGNTIYF; CDR3 DNA: TGTGCCACCAGTGGTCCAGGTCTCACTGGAAACACCATATATTTT
CDR3 length: 17; J gene: TRBJ1-2; clone size: once; D gene: TRBD1; V gene: TRBV19; CDR3 protein: CASSIGTGGGYNYGYTF; CDR3 DNA: TGTGCCAGTAGTATTGGGACAGGGGGAGGATACAACTATGGCTACACCTTC
CDR3 length: 15; J gene: TRBJ1-6; clone size: NA; D gene: TRBD1; V gene: TRBV6-5; CDR3 protein: CASRGTGTGNSPLHF; CDR3 DNA: TGTGCCAGCAGAGGGACAGGGACGGGTAATTCACCCCTCCACTTT
CDR3 length: 15; J gene: TRBJ2-7; clone size: NA; D gene: TRBD1; V gene: TRBV6-2/TRBV6-3; CDR3 protein: CASSKAGTGMYEQYF; CDR3 DNA: TGTGCCAGCAGTAAGGCCGGGACAGGGATGTACGAGCAGTACTTC
CDR3 length: 17; J gene: TRBJ2-7; clone size: NA; D gene: TRBD2; V gene: TRBV5-1; CDR3 protein: CASSLAPMAGGTYEQYF; CDR3 DNA: TGCGCCAGCAGCTTGGCTCCTATGGCGGGGGGTACCTACGAGCAGTACTTC
CDR3 length: 14; J gene: TRBJ1-4; clone size: once; D gene: TRBD1; V gene: TRBV5-1; CDR3 protein: CASRGQGANEKLFF; CDR3 DNA: TGCGCCAGCAGGGGACAGGGCGCTAATGAAAAACTGTTTTTT